The 27 T cell receptor beta chains given below trace back to one sample, sequenced in a study of T cell responses to AZD1222 COVID-19 vaccine. The table came from immunoSEQ multiplex PCR; TCRdb's copy has only in-frame clones and leaves some out. The repertoire consists of about 160,000 clones, with roughly nine tenths occurring once and the leading ten covering 3.5% to 4%. Sample: peripheral blood, taken 28 days after the second AZD1222 dose. The receptors were gathered from an adult who received the AZD1222 COVID-19 vaccine.

This rearrangement joins TRBV7-6 to TRBJ2-3; no clear D gene. Germline V gene data show CDR1 as SGHVS and CDR2 as FNYEAQ. The CDR3 has 14 amino acids. V was cut by 5 bases and J by 0 bases, with 9 bases left in between. The CDR3 protein is CASSASMSTDTQYF. CDR3 nucleotide sequence: TGTGCCAGCAGCGCTTCTATGAGCACAGATACGCAGTATTTT. The full variable domain, rest sourced from reference TRBV7-6 and TRBJ2-3, is GAGVSQSPRYKVTKRGQDVALRCDPISGHVSLYWYRQALGQGPEFLTYFNYEAQQDKSGLPNDRFSAERPEGSISTLTIQRTEQRDSAMYRCASSASMSTDTQYFGPGTRLTVL.

This rearrangement joins TRBV18 to TRBJ1-5, with D hard to call. The germline V gene encodes CDR1 KGHSH and CDR2 LQKENI. V lost 3 bases to trimming and J lost 5 bases, with 8 bases between them. This CDR3 is built from 13 residues. The CDR3 nucleotides are TGTGCCAGCTCACCCCCCGGGGATCAGCCCCAGCATTTT. The encoded protein is CASSPPGDQPQHF.

This sequence joins TRBV5-4 and TRBJ2-6, with no clear D. CDR3 length: 15 residues. Per the germline V gene, CDR1 is SGHNT and CDR2 is YYREEE (reference sequence). Trimming removed 5 bases at V and 0 bases at J, with 9 bases between. The CDR3 region has the DNA TGTGCCAGCAGGGGCAGTGTCTCTGGGGCCAACGTCCTGACTTTC. Residues: CASRGSVSGANVLTF.

The chain joins TRBV30 to TRBJ1-1, with D possibly TRBD1 on 5 matching bases. The length of the CDR3 is 16 residues. CDR1 and CDR2 from the germline V gene are GTSNPN and SVGIG (reference sequence). Trimming stripped 0 bases from V and 6 bases from J, with 20 bases between. CDR3: CAWSVSSEGGVPEAFF. Here the CDR3 DNA reads TGTGCCTGGAGTGTAAGCAGCGAGGGAGGGGTTCCTGAAGCTTTCTTT.

This chain connects TRBV3-1 (or the pseudogene TRBV3-2) to TRBJ2-5, with D perhaps assigned TRBD1 or TRBD2 (5 bases each). The germline V gene encodes CDR1 LGHDT and CDR2 YNNKEL (reference sequence). The V and J ends lost 3 bases and 5 bases respectively, with 13 bases between them. This CDR3 has 14 amino acids. The CDR3 region is CASSHGGGGETQYF. CDR3 nucleotides: TGTGCCAGCAGCCACGGTGGGGGTGGGGAGACCCAGTACTTC.

V usage is TRBV19 and J usage is TRBJ1-5; possibly TRBD1 for D (5 bases). The V gene lost 2 bases and the J gene lost 6 bases, with 8 bases spanning the gap. CDR1 LNHDA and CDR2 SQIVND come from the germline V gene (reference sequence). This CDR3 is 13 amino acids long. CDR3 sequence (DNA): TGTGCCAGTAGTATAAGGGGAGGTCAGCCCCAGCATTTT. Encoded protein: CASSIRGGQPQHF.

The gene calls are TRBV5-1 and TRBJ1-4; D might be TRBD1 (6 bases). Deletions cut 9 bases from V and 1 base from J, with 16 bases between. This CDR3 is built from 15 residues. Looked up from germline, CDR1 is SGHRS and CDR2 is YFSETQ. The CDR3 loop reads CATSARGRTNEKLFF. Here the CDR3 DNA reads TGCGCCACCTCCGCACGGGGGCGAACTAATGAAAAACTGTTTTTT.

The CDR3 DNA reads as TGTGCCAGTAGTATGGGACTAGATTCTTTCTACGAGCAGTACTTC. Translation: CASSMGLDSFYEQYF. The J gene is TRBJ2-7, the V gene TRBV19; 8 nucleotides line up with TRBD2. J gave up 3 bases and V 3 bases, and 7 bases lay outside the gene matches. The CDR3 loop spans 15 amino acids. CDR1 is LNHDA and CDR2 is SQIVND in the germline V gene (reference sequence).

The rearrangement joins TRBV11-3 to TRBJ2-1; D remains ambiguous. Trimming pared 7 bases from V and 6 bases from J, leaving 16 bases between. Germline V gene lookup returns CDR1 SGHNT and CDR2 YENEEA. This CDR3 contains 14 residues. The DNA for the CDR3 is TGTGCCAGCACCCCGAGTTCGTCTGTCAATGAGCAGTTCTTC. This translates into CASTPSSSVNEQFF. Full variable domain (remainder filled in from reference TRBV11-3 and TRBJ2-1): EAGVVQSPRYKIIEKKQPVAFWCNPISGHNTLYWYLQNLGQGPELLIRYENEEAVDDSQLPKDRFSAERLKGVDSTLKIQPAELGDSAVYLCASTPSSSVNEQFFGPGTRLTVL.

The V call is TRBV4-2, the J call TRBJ1-4, with D possibly matching TRBD1 (5 bases). V lost 4 bases to trimming and J lost 4 bases, with 13 bases between them. The length of the CDR3 is 15 residues. Germline-derived CDR1 and CDR2 are LGHNA and YNFKEQ. The CDR3 is CASSLRDSLNEKLFF. The DNA for the CDR3 is TGTGCCAGCAGCCTGAGAGACAGCCTTAATGAAAAACTGTTTTTT.

V usage is TRBV29-1 and J usage is TRBJ2-3; D is unresolved. Germline-derived CDR1 and CDR2 are SQVTM and ANQGSEA. V was cut by 5 bases and J by 2 bases, with 14 bases left in between. The CDR3 consists of 14 residues. The CDR3 nucleotides are TGCAGCGTTATCCCCATTGCCCCCACAGATACGCAGTATTTT. Its translation: CSVIPIAPTDTQYF.

This sequence joins TRBV5-8 and TRBJ1-2; 8 bases match TRBD1. In germline, CDR1 is SGHTS, CDR2 YDEGEE. The CDR3 has 16 residues. J was trimmed by 0 bases and V by 0 bases; bases with no gene match: 4. CDR3 loop: CASSLDGTGANYGYTF. CDR3 coding DNA: TGTGCCAGCAGCTTGGACGGGACAGGAGCTAACTATGGCTACACCTTC.

The chain couples TRBV27 to TRBJ1-2; 8 nucleotides match TRBD1. This CDR3 is built from 16 residues. CDR1 and CDR2 from the germline V gene are MNHEY and SMNVEV (reference sequence). Trimming cost V 5 bases and J 7 bases; bases outside gene matches: 15. CDR3: CASSRGGVTDRGGYTF. CDR3 DNA sequence: TGTGCCAGCAGTAGGGGGGGGGTGACTGACAGGGGTGGCTACACCTTC.

The chain is built from TRBV29-1 and TRBJ2-7; D is uncertain. Germline CDR1 and CDR2: SQVTM and ANQGSEA. The CDR3 is 11 residues long. V shed 5 bases and J shed 4 bases, with 9 bases lying between them. The CDR3: CSVIVSYEQYF. CDR3 DNA sequence: TGCAGCGTTATTGTCAGTTACGAGCAGTACTTC.

This sequence joins TRBV18 and TRBJ1-1; maybe TRBD1 (5 bases). There are 15 residues in the CDR3. V lost 7 bases and J lost 1, with 16 bases in between. Looked up from germline, CDR1 is KGHSH and CDR2 is LQKENI. CDR3: CASFFTGGKNTEAFF. The CDR3 DNA reads as TGTGCCAGCTTCTTTACGGGGGGTAAGAACACTGAAGCTTTCTTT.

The chain uses TRBV18 and TRBJ1-1; D uncertain. This CDR3 has 13 residues. The germline V and J ends were trimmed by 3 bases and 5 bases, with 10 bases remaining between them. CDR1 is KGHSH and CDR2 is LQKENI in the germline V gene. The CDR3 here is CASSPGVSTEAFF. In DNA form, the CDR3 reads TGTGCCAGCTCACCCGGGGTGTCTACTGAAGCTTTCTTT.

The rearrangement links TRBV9 to TRBJ1-1; D call uncertain. Trimming took 4 bases from V and 0 from J, leaving 13 bases between them. CDR3 length equals 15 residues. Per the germline V gene, CDR1 is SGDLS and CDR2 is YYNGEE. CDR3 DNA: TGTGCCAGCAGCCCACGGGCCGGAATGAACACTGAAGCTTTCTTT. The encoded protein is CASSPRAGMNTEAFF.

This clone showed up just once. This chain joins TRBV6-2 or TRBV6-3 and TRBJ1-6; a weak D match, TRBD1 (5 bases). The CDR3 runs 15 residues. Trimming took off 6 bases at V and 8 bases at J, with 17 bases between the two ends. The germline CDR1 and CDR2 sequences are MNHEY and SVGEGT. CDR3 DNA sequence: TGTGCCAGCAGCCCCCGCTCAGGGTCGTATTCACCCCTCCACTTT. Translated: CASSPRSGSYSPLHF.

V gene TRBV5-1 combines with J gene TRBJ2-3; D not resolved. The CDR3 spans 15 residues. CDR1 and CDR2 from the germline V gene are SGHRS and YFSETQ. Trimming shortened V by 0 bases and J by 2 bases, and 10 bases separated the two germline ends. Written as DNA, the CDR3 is TGCGCCAGCAGCTTGGACGACTGGGCCACAGATACGCAGTATTTT. Residues: CASSLDDWATDTQYF.

CDR3 sequence reads: CSASYPGTYEQYF. The CDR3, as DNA: TGCAGTGCTAGTTATCCAGGAACCTACGAGCAGTACTTC. The chain has TRBV20-1 and TRBJ2-7; unclear D gene. Germline CDR1 reads DFQATT; CDR2 reads SNEGSKA (reference sequence). The germline V and J ends were trimmed by 3 bases and 2 bases, with 11 bases remaining between them. The CDR3 runs 13 residues.

V is TRBV5-1 and J is TRBJ1-2; D gene unclear. CDR3 length: 14 amino acids. Trimming pared 0 bases from V and 1 base from J, leaving 7 bases between. In germline, CDR1 is SGHRS, CDR2 YFSETQ. The CDR3 DNA reads as TGCGCCAGCAGCTTGGAGGTCGTTAACTATGGCTACACCTTC. Its protein product is CASSLEVVNYGYTF.

About this clone itself: The sample carries other DNA sequences with the same CDR3. DNA for the CDR3: TGCGCCAGCAGCTTGGGAGGCGAAGAGACCCAGTACTTC. This translates into CASSLGGEETQYF. The chain uses TRBV5-1 and TRBJ2-5; D gene ambiguous. This CDR3 has 13 amino acids. V lost 0 bases and J 3 bases, leaving 6 bases between the germline ends. Germline loops: CDR1 SGHRS, CDR2 YFSETQ. The full variable domain, with the rest looked up from reference TRBV5-1 and TRBJ2-5, is KAGVTQTPRYLIKTRGQQVTLSCSPISGHRSVSWYQQTPGQGLQFLFEYFSETQRNKGNFPGRFSGRQFSNSRSEMNVSTLELGDSALYLCASSLGGEETQYFGPGTRLLVL.

The CDR3 sequence: CASSFTGTGSPLHF. CDR3 nucleotides: TGCGCCAGCAGCTTCACGGGGACTGGTTCACCCCTCCACTTT. The chain is built from TRBV5-1 and TRBJ1-6; tentatively, D is TRBD1 (5 bases). V shed 2 bases and J shed 9 bases, with 12 bases lying between them. The germline CDR1 and CDR2 sequences are SGHRS and YFSETQ. This CDR3 region has 14 residues.

The chain carries TRBV19 and TRBJ2-5; the D is unclear. From germline, CDR1 is LNHDA and CDR2 SQIVND (reference sequence). The CDR3 covers 13 residues. The V end was cut by 3 bases, the J end by 2 bases, with 7 bases between. CDR3 region: CASSISRQETQYF. The CDR3 DNA is TGTGCCAGTAGTATTTCCCGTCAAGAGACCCAGTACTTC.

The rearrangement links TRBV5-1 to TRBJ2-5; D tentatively reads TRBD1 or TRBD2 (5 bases each). The germline V gene encodes CDR1 SGHRS and CDR2 YFSETQ. The CDR3 totals 14 residues. V was pared by 4 bases and J by 0 bases, with 10 bases between. CDR3 nucleotide sequence: TGCGCCAGCAGCCTACTAGGGGACCAAGAGACCCAGTACTTC. It specifies CASSLLGDQETQYF.

J is TRBJ2-3 and V is TRBV6-4; 11 nucleotides agree with TRBD2. This CDR3 is built from 15 residues. Germline-derived CDR1 and CDR2 are MRHNA and SNTAGT. The V segment lost 2 bases and the J segment 4 bases; nucleotides outside the gene matches: 2. The CDR3 bases are TGTGCCAGCAGTGACACTAGCGGGAGCGCAGATACGCAGTATTTT. Protein sequence: CASSDTSGSADTQYF.

The chain uses TRBV7-8 and TRBJ2-3, with D tentatively TRBD1 or TRBD2 (5 bases each). The length of the CDR3 is 18 residues. Germline CDR1 is SGHVS and CDR2 is FQNEAQ. Between the trimmed V and J ends, which lost 4 bases and 2 bases, there was a span of 22 bases. The CDR3 region has the DNA TGTGCCAGCAGCTCCATGAGGGGATGGCGGGCTATCACAGATACGCAGTATTTT. It encodes CASSSMRGWRAITDTQYF.